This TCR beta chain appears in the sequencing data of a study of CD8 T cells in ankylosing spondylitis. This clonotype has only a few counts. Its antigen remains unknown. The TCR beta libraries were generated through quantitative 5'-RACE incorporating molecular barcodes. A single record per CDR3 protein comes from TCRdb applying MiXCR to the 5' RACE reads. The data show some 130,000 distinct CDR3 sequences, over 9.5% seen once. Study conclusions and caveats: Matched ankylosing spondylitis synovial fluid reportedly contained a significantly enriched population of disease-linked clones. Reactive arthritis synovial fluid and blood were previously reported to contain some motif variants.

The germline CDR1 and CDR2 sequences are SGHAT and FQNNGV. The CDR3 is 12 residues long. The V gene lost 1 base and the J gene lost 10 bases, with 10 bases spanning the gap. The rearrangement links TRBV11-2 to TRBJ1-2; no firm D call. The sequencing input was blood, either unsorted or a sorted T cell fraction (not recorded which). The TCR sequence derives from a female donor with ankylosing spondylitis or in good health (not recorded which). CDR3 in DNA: TGTGCCAGCAGCTTAGTGCAGTCTGACTACACCTTC. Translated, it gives CASSLVQSDYTF.